This record covers a single TCR beta chain. Recruits, aged about 18 to 100 years, lived in roughly 22 US areas. Cohorts were determined from participant-reported clinical history. Exposed enrollees encountered a COVID-19 case at some point within 2 weeks before study entry. These data originate in a study of blood T cell repertoires in COVID-19. Using immunoSEQ multiplex PCR, the repertoire was profiled, and TCRdb retains in-frame clones only, with some absent. This sample has 150,000 to 200,000 clones, with approximately 80% found just once. The CDR3 covers 15 residues. V gave up 3 bases and J gave up 0 bases, with 9 bases separating them. Germline values: CDR1 SNHLY, CDR2 FYNNEI.

Specimen: PBMCs or T cells enriched from blood (not recorded which). The clonotype was recovered from a man aged 70 or older who had been exposed to COVID-19. The rearrangement links TRBV2 to TRBJ2-1, with D unresolved. This CDR3 reads CASSDATSSYNEQFF. DNA of the CDR3: TGTGCCAGCAGTGACGCTACCTCCTCCTACAATGAGCAGTTCTTC. The full variable domain, with the rest looked up from reference TRBV2 and TRBJ2-1, is EPEVTQTPSHQVTQMGQEVILRCVPISNHLYFYWYRQILGQKVEFLVSFYNNEISEKSEIFDDQFSVERPDGSNFTLKIRSTKLEDSAMYFCASSDATSSYNEQFFGPGTRLTVL.